This T cell receptor (beta chain) was captured by sequencing in a study of T-cell reconstitution after alpha-beta-depleted transplantation in children (dated by TCRdb to about 2016). In terms of the full investigation: T-cell immune reconstitution after TCRalphabeta/CD19-depleted allogeneic hematopoietic cell transplantation in children was quantitatively tracked in the study by means of TCR repertoire profiling. The paper as a whole reports these results and caveats: In some patients, high TCRbeta diversity at day 60 was attributed to recipient T cells and intrathymic progenitors that had survived conditioning. The apparently early recovery of alphabetaT-cell counts about two months after transplant reportedly depended on only several hundred rapidly expanded clones that came from non-depleted graft cells. Over subsequent months, a decline in hyperexpanded clone frequencies was noted, and after one year, T-cell counts and TCRbeta diversity were mostly ascribed to newly produced T cells.

The library was produced with PCR. For sequencing, an Illumina HiSeq 2500 was employed. TCR libraries were prepared with molecular barcoding, using unique molecular identifiers to normalize TCRbeta repertoire quantification. TCRdb applied fastp at Q25 and MiXCR to the public reads, then kept only in-frame beta chains. All rows with the same CDR3 protein become a single entry with the most common DNA and genes. This sample is represented by approximately 1,000,000 distinct CDR3 sequences; about 31% of them were singletons. Roughly 30% of the sample is in the top ten clones. On this clonotype itself: There is no known antigen for this receptor. No per-base quality is available; no much larger clone lies one base away.

This sample's treatment or condition label indicates: allogeneic hematopoietic cell transplantation with graft depleted of TCRalphabeta T cells and CD19 B cells. The transplant recipients were children given TCRalphabeta/CD19-depleted allogeneic hematopoietic cell grafts. Looking up the germline V gene yields CDR1 MDHEN and CDR2 SYDVKM. Including the terminal cysteine and phenylalanine, the CDR3 comprises 15 residues. The retained sequence is limited to the CDR3, 45 bases, with the frame set at the first base. V is reduced by 4 bases and J by 2 bases, leaving a spacing of 15 bases between them. The TCR comes from a boy in the first two years of life who had a stem cell transplant for SCID, so the T cells may come from the graft donor. In this chain, TRBV28 is recombined with TRBJ2-7; the D segment might be TRBD1 or TRBD2, since each matches 5 bases. Sequencing was performed on PBMCs, mostly from graft donor cells, taken 360 days after TCRalphabeta/CD19-depleted stem cell transplant. The CDR3 in this case is CASSSPKGRPYEQYF. The DNA reads TGTGCCAGCAGTTCCCCCAAGGGACGGCCCTACGAGCAGTACTTC.